The sequence of this TCR beta chain was determined in a study of T cell responses to AZD1222 COVID-19 vaccine. V was cut by 0 bases and J by 6 bases, with 12 bases left in between. CDR3 length equals 16 residues. The germline gives CDR1 SGHDN, CDR2 FVKESK. Profiled with immunoSEQ multiplex PCR; TCRdb holds only in-frame clones, not every one. The sample shows more than 150,000 clones, around 90% of them seen only once. The receptor was derived from an adult who received the AZD1222 COVID-19 vaccine. This sequence joins TRBV14 and TRBJ1-6; unclear D gene. The sample in question was peripheral blood, obtained 28 days after the second AZD1222 dose. CDR3 nucleotide sequence: TGTGCCAGCAGCCAAGAGGTGGTGGGCTTTAATTCACCCCTCCACTTT. Amino acid sequence: CASSQEVVGFNSPLHF.